The sequence of this T cell receptor (beta chain) was determined in a study of cytomegalovirus exposure and HLA in healthy donors. 60 Vbeta and 13 Jbeta primers were used in PCR. The data were produced by immunoSEQ multiplex PCR, yet TCRdb's version contains in-frame clones alone and is incomplete. Among 70,000 or so clones listed, roughly 66% were seen once. The study, taken as a whole, reports: Accurate predictions that matched the HLA-A and HLA-B alleles of most subjects were reportedly made from TCR beta sequences. Several of the most significant clusters were apparently associated with common viral pathogens in a later analysis. Productive rates of about 90% or about 30% were seen for most TCR beta V segments in an earlier analysis.

With regard to this clone: What it binds is unknown.

The TCR originated in a woman in her forties or fifties in good health and CMV-seronegative. The sequenced material came from PBMCs.

This chain's CDR3 is CASTRGYGYTF. The DNA of the CDR3 is TGTGCCAGCACTCGGGGCTATGGCTACACCTTC. J is TRBJ1-2 and V is TRBV6-5; D not certain. The CDR3 is 11 amino acids. In germline, CDR1 is MNHEY, CDR2 SVGAGI. The V gene lost 7 bases and the J gene lost 4 bases, with 7 bases spanning the gap.